Listed below are T cell receptor beta chains from one sample, sequenced in a study of shared clonotypes between healthy human individuals. Method: immunoSEQ multiplex PCR; TCRdb's copy keeps in-frame clones and lacks some. The sample lists some 2,100,000 clones, under 95% seen once, with about 1.5% in the top ten. The sequencing input was naive CD8+ T cells from PBMCs. All receptors derive from a man younger than 35 in good health. Some clones in this sample may be carry-over from other donors' samples. Both conserved end residues are part of each CDR3.

J gene: TRBJ2-5; V gene: TRBV28; CDR3 protein: CASSLGGRMGETQYF
J gene: TRBJ2-7; V gene: TRBV6-1; CDR3 protein: CASSDRTNVYEQYF
J gene: TRBJ1-1; V gene: TRBV4-1; CDR3 protein: CASSQAGTANTEAFF
J gene: TRBJ2-3; V gene: TRBV28; CDR3 protein: CASRRLLRGQTDTQYF
J gene: TRBJ1-5; V gene: TRBV19; CDR3 protein: CATPRSGTGGDQPQHF
J gene: TRBJ2-7; V gene: TRBV7-9; CDR3 protein: CASSDPTPSGEQYF
J gene: TRBJ2-3; V gene: TRBV30; CDR3 protein: CAWSVSASGRYDTQYF
J gene: TRBJ2-7; V gene: TRBV25-1; CDR3 protein: CASSGGYEQYF
J gene: TRBJ1-5; V gene: TRBV4-1; CDR3 protein: CASSQSTGTHSNQPQHF
J gene: TRBJ1-3; V gene: TRBV4-1; CDR3 protein: CASSQEFYGGGTGNTIYF
J gene: TRBJ2-7; V gene: TRBV29-1; CDR3 protein: CSVLDLMGQGGYEQYF